The rows below give T cell receptor beta chains drawn from one sample of a study of vaccination effects on CD4 cells after COVID-19. Measured with immunoSEQ multiplex PCR; TCRdb has only the in-frame clones, and not every one. Of 30,000 or so clones listed, 70% to 75% are singletons. No antigen has been assigned to these receptors. Sequencing used CD4+ T cells from PBMCs cultured without peptide, obtained after COVID-19 vaccination. The receptors originated from a human donor who received a COVID-19 vaccine. CDR3s include the opening cysteine and the closing phenylalanine or tryptophan. The order of the fields is clone size, V gene, D gene, J gene, CDR3 DNA, CDR3 protein. The D gene is left open where the match is weak. Clone size, where shown, is once, few, many, or a class for clones that have expanded.

clone size: .
V gene: TRBV4-2
D gene: TRBD2
J gene: TRBJ2-3
CDR3 DNA: TGTGCCAGCAGCCCTACTAGCGCCTCTACAGATACGCAGTATTTT
CDR3 protein: CASSPTSASTDTQYF

clone size: .
V gene: TRBV19
D gene: .
J gene: TRBJ1-3
CDR3 DNA: TGTGCCATCAGCCCGGGGTCTGGAAACACCATATATTTT
CDR3 protein: CAISPGSGNTIYF

clone size: .
V gene: TRBV7-8
D gene: TRBD1
J gene: TRBJ2-7
CDR3 DNA: TGTGCCAGCAGCTTCATCACAGGGGGCTACGAGCAGTACTTC
CDR3 protein: CASSFITGGYEQYF

clone size: once
V gene: TRBV9
D gene: TRBD2
J gene: TRBJ2-1
CDR3 DNA: TGTGCCAGCACCCCCTCGGGGGGAAACGATGAGCAGTTCTTC
CDR3 protein: CASTPSGGNDEQFF

clone size: .
V gene: TRBV5-8
D gene: TRBD2
J gene: TRBJ2-7
CDR3 DNA: TGTGCCAGCAGAATCCGGGAGGGCCCGGGCGAGCAGTACTTC
CDR3 protein: CASRIREGPGEQYF

clone size: .
V gene: TRBV6-5
D gene: .
J gene: TRBJ1-2
CDR3 DNA: TGTGCCAGCAGTCTCACAGGGTTGACCTATGGCTACACCTTC
CDR3 protein: CASSLTGLTYGYTF

clone size: once
V gene: TRBV19
D gene: TRBD1
J gene: TRBJ2-1
CDR3 DNA: TGTGCCAGTAGTACTCCGGGACAGGGGATTGCTGAGCAGTTCTTC
CDR3 protein: CASSTPGQGIAEQFF

clone size: .
V gene: TRBV3-1/TRBV3-2
D gene: .
J gene: TRBJ1-1
CDR3 DNA: TGTGCCAGCAGCTGGGGGGACACTGAAGCTTTCTTT
CDR3 protein: CASSWGDTEAFF

clone size: .
V gene: TRBV4-2
D gene: .
J gene: TRBJ1-5
CDR3 DNA: TGTGCCAGCAGCCAAGGATCGGACTATAGCAATCAGCCCCAGCATTTT
CDR3 protein: CASSQGSDYSNQPQHF

clone size: .
V gene: TRBV7-2
D gene: .
J gene: TRBJ1-2
CDR3 DNA: TGTGCCAGCAGCTTAGTAGCAGACCCCTATGGCTACACCTTC
CDR3 protein: CASSLVADPYGYTF

clone size: .
V gene: TRBV24-1
D gene: .
J gene: TRBJ2-7
CDR3 DNA: TGTGCCACCTCCCCGGGGGCACCCGTCGGCTACGAGCAGTACTTC
CDR3 protein: CATSPGAPVGYEQYF

clone size: .
V gene: TRBV23-1
D gene: TRBD1
J gene: TRBJ1-1
CDR3 DNA: TGCGCCAGCAGTCACCCCCGGACAGGGACTAACACTGAAGCTTTCTTT
CDR3 protein: CASSHPRTGTNTEAFF

clone size: .
V gene: TRBV23-1
D gene: .
J gene: TRBJ2-7
CDR3 DNA: TGCGCCGCCCCCCTGCGGGACAAAGGCGCCTCCTACGAGCAGTACTTC
CDR3 protein: CAAPLRDKGASYEQYF

clone size: .
V gene: TRBV7-9
D gene: .
J gene: TRBJ1-2
CDR3 DNA: TGTGCCAGCACCTCGACCGGGGTTGTGCACCGCTATGGCTACACCTTC
CDR3 protein: CASTSTGVVHRYGYTF

clone size: .
V gene: TRBV5-5
D gene: .
J gene: TRBJ1-2
CDR3 DNA: TGTGCCAGCAGCCCGGAGGCGGGAGTCTGGGGCTATGGCTACACCTTC
CDR3 protein: CASSPEAGVWGYGYTF

clone size: .
V gene: TRBV7-9
D gene: .
J gene: TRBJ1-1
CDR3 DNA: TGTGCCAGCAGCCCCGACTTGTTTGAAGCTTTCTTT
CDR3 protein: CASSPDLFEAFF

clone size: few
V gene: TRBV12-3/TRBV12-4
D gene: .
J gene: TRBJ1-5
CDR3 DNA: TGTGCCAGCAGCTCCGACACGAATCAGCCCCAGCATTTT
CDR3 protein: CASSSDTNQPQHF

clone size: few
V gene: TRBV30
D gene: .
J gene: TRBJ1-6
CDR3 DNA: TGTGCCTGGAGTGTAAATTTCGGTCTTGAACCCCTCCACTTT
CDR3 protein: CAWSVNFGLEPLHF

clone size: once
V gene: TRBV7-9
D gene: .
J gene: TRBJ1-5
CDR3 DNA: TGTGCCAGCAGCTTAATGGGTACTATTGGTCAGCCCCAGCATTTT
CDR3 protein: CASSLMGTIGQPQHF

clone size: .
V gene: TRBV30
D gene: .
J gene: TRBJ2-1
CDR3 DNA: TGTGCCTGGACCTCCTTCTCGCGCGGCGAGCAGTTCTTC
CDR3 protein: CAWTSFSRGEQFF

clone size: once
V gene: TRBV20-1
D gene: .
J gene: TRBJ2-5
CDR3 DNA: TGCAGTGCTAGTCCCCCTCATGAGACCCAGTACTTC
CDR3 protein: CSASPPHETQYF

clone size: .
V gene: TRBV13
D gene: TRBD2
J gene: TRBJ2-7
CDR3 DNA: TGTGCCAGCAGCCACGGTGAAGCTCGGGTTAGCGGGAGGGCCCCCTACGAGCAGTACTTC
CDR3 protein: CASSHGEARVSGRAPYEQYF

clone size: .
V gene: TRBV6-6
D gene: TRBD1
J gene: TRBJ2-7
CDR3 DNA: TGTGCCAGCGTGGCTCCCGGGACAGGGGACTCCTACGAGCAGTACTTC
CDR3 protein: CASVAPGTGDSYEQYF

clone size: .
V gene: TRBV6-5
D gene: .
J gene: TRBJ2-5
CDR3 DNA: TGTGCCAGCGTGCGGTGGGGACAAGAGACCCAGTACTTC
CDR3 protein: CASVRWGQETQYF

clone size: .
V gene: TRBV2
D gene: .
J gene: TRBJ1-1
CDR3 DNA: TGTGCCAGCAGTGGGCAGATGAACACTGAAGCTTTCTTT
CDR3 protein: CASSGQMNTEAFF

clone size: .
V gene: TRBV19
D gene: .
J gene: TRBJ2-7
CDR3 DNA: TGTGCCAGTAGTATTCGTCGGGGATCCTACGAGCAGTACTTC
CDR3 protein: CASSIRRGSYEQYF

clone size: .
V gene: TRBV3-1/TRBV3-2
D gene: .
J gene: TRBJ2-2
CDR3 DNA: TGTGCCAGCAGCCAACGGGGGCACGCCGGGGAGCTGTTTTTT
CDR3 protein: CASSQRGHAGELFF

clone size: .
V gene: TRBV19
D gene: TRBD1
J gene: TRBJ1-6
CDR3 DNA: TGTGCCAGTATGGATTGGGCGGGACAGGGTTACAATTCACCCCTCCACTTT
CDR3 protein: CASMDWAGQGYNSPLHF

clone size: .
V gene: TRBV28
D gene: .
J gene: TRBJ1-5
CDR3 DNA: TGTGCCAGCAGTTTATGGTCGGGGGGGAGCGAACAGCCCCAGCATTTT
CDR3 protein: CASSLWSGGSEQPQHF

clone size: few
V gene: TRBV3-1/TRBV3-2
D gene: TRBD1
J gene: TRBJ1-3
CDR3 DNA: TGTGCCAGCAGCCAAGTTCAGGGGGCGCCTGGAAACACCATATATTTT
CDR3 protein: CASSQVQGAPGNTIYF

clone size: .
V gene: TRBV18
D gene: TRBD2
J gene: TRBJ2-1
CDR3 DNA: TGTGCCAGCTCACCTCTAGCGGGGGGATCCTCCTACAATGAGCAGTTCTTC
CDR3 protein: CASSPLAGGSSYNEQFF

clone size: .
V gene: TRBV14
D gene: .
J gene: TRBJ2-1
CDR3 DNA: TGTGCCAGCAGCCTCGGCGACCGCTACAATGAGCAGTTCTTC
CDR3 protein: CASSLGDRYNEQFF

clone size: few
V gene: TRBV7-2
D gene: .
J gene: TRBJ1-2
CDR3 DNA: TGTGCCAGCAGCTACGACAGGAACTATGGCTACACCTTC
CDR3 protein: CASSYDRNYGYTF

clone size: .
V gene: TRBV5-1
D gene: TRBD2
J gene: TRBJ2-5
CDR3 DNA: TGCGCCAGCAGCTTGACTAGCGGGCCTGCTCGCGGGACCCAGTACTTC
CDR3 protein: CASSLTSGPARGTQYF

clone size: .
V gene: TRBV28
D gene: TRBD1
J gene: TRBJ1-2
CDR3 DNA: TGTGCCAGCAGTCTATCCGGGACAGGGTTGGGCTATGGCTACACCTTC
CDR3 protein: CASSLSGTGLGYGYTF

clone size: .
V gene: TRBV7-9
D gene: .
J gene: TRBJ1-1
CDR3 DNA: TGTGCCAGCAGCCCGGACGGACTGAACACTGAAGCTTTCTTT
CDR3 protein: CASSPDGLNTEAFF

clone size: .
V gene: TRBV5-4
D gene: TRBD1
J gene: TRBJ1-6
CDR3 DNA: TGTGCCAGCAGCTCCAGGGGGAGTATCTCACCCCTCCACTTT
CDR3 protein: CASSSRGSISPLHF

clone size: .
V gene: TRBV6-6
D gene: TRBD1
J gene: TRBJ2-1
CDR3 DNA: TGTGCCAGCAGTATACCGGGACAGGGGACCTACAATGAGCAGTTCTTC
CDR3 protein: CASSIPGQGTYNEQFF

clone size: .
V gene: TRBV4-2
D gene: .
J gene: TRBJ2-7
CDR3 DNA: TGTGCCAGCAGCCAAGACACGAGTATGTCCTACGAGCAGTACTTC
CDR3 protein: CASSQDTSMSYEQYF

clone size: .
V gene: TRBV14
D gene: TRBD1
J gene: TRBJ2-7
CDR3 DNA: TGTGCCAGCAGCCAAGCGTCGGGACAGGGTTACGAGCAGTACTTC
CDR3 protein: CASSQASGQGYEQYF

clone size: .
V gene: TRBV11-2
D gene: .
J gene: TRBJ2-1
CDR3 DNA: TGTGCCAGCAGCCAACCAGCGGGTGAGCAGTTCTTC
CDR3 protein: CASSQPAGEQFF

clone size: .
V gene: TRBV3-1/TRBV3-2
D gene: TRBD1
J gene: TRBJ2-5
CDR3 DNA: TGTGCCAGCAGCCAGGGACAGGGGCGCGGGACCCAGTACTTC
CDR3 protein: CASSQGQGRGTQYF